These 16 T cell receptor beta chains came from one sample sequenced in a study of blood T cell repertoires in COVID-19 (TCRdb year 2020). Library method: the immunoSEQ multiplex PCR assay. TCRdb took over this immuneACCESS table, retaining in-frame rearrangements with V and J assigned. Such tables are incomplete; in checked studies, under half of the missing clones stem from an unresolved V gene, and the remainder is unexplained. In this sample the table shows 270,000 or so clones, 70% to 90% of which occur a single time. Around 1.2% of the sample comes from the top ten. The sequenced sample was PBMCs or T cells enriched from blood (not recorded which). These receptors originate from a woman between 35 and 50 years old with acute COVID-19.

The chain recombines TRBV25-1 with TRBJ1-1, with D possibly TRBD1 on 5 matching bases. V was pared by 7 bases and J by 5 bases, with 17 bases between. CDR1 and CDR2 from the germline V gene are MGHDK and SYGVNS. The CDR3 has 14 residues. Here the CDR3 reads CASTRGRGSTEAFF. The DNA for the CDR3 is TGTGCCAGCACTCGTGGTAGGGGTTCGACTGAAGCTTTCTTT. Looking up the rest from reference TRBV25-1 and TRBJ1-1 gives the full variable domain: EADIYQTPRYLVIGTGKKITLECSQTMGHDKMYWYQQDPGMELHLIHYSYGVNSTEKGDLSSESTVSRIRTEHFPLTLESARPSHTSQYLCASTRGRGSTEAFFGQGTRLTVV.

J is TRBJ1-1 and V is TRBV6-2 or TRBV6-3, with TRBD1 matching 9 bases. The junction had 11 bases not matched to a gene; V was cut back by 4 bases and J by 5 bases. Germline CDR1 MNHEY, CDR2 SVGEGT. The CDR3 has 16 amino acids. CDR3 residues: CASSSRDRDFSTEAFF. The CDR3 coding sequence is TGTGCCAGCAGTTCCCGGGACAGGGATTTTTCGACTGAAGCTTTCTTT.

CDR3 bases: TGTGCCAGCAGCCCGGACAGGGGTCCGTATAGCAATCAGCCCCAGCATTTT. Its protein is CASSPDRGPYSNQPQHF. This chain joins TRBV11-2 and TRBJ1-5, with 9 bases matching TRBD1. The CDR3 has 17 amino acids. V shed 5 bases, J shed 0 bases, and the junction held 8 bases outside the gene matches. CDR1 and CDR2 from the germline V gene are SGHAT and FQNNGV.

With respect to this clone: This specimen includes other DNA sequences encoding the same CDR3. The chain recombines TRBV30 with TRBJ1-1; D unclear. Trimming stripped 0 bases from V and 5 bases from J, with 13 bases between. CDR3 length: 14 amino acids. Per the germline V gene, CDR1 is GTSNPN and CDR2 is SVGIG (reference sequence). The CDR3 is CAWSVSGSGTEAFF. Written as DNA, the CDR3 is TGTGCCTGGAGTGTATCGGGGTCTGGGACTGAAGCTTTCTTT.

V usage is TRBV12-5 and J usage is TRBJ1-5, with D possibly being TRBD1 (6 bases). The CDR3 loop spans 16 amino acids. Germline V CDR1 and CDR2: LGHNT, FRNRAP. V was clipped by 2 bases and J by 2 bases, with 13 bases between them. The CDR3 sequence is CASGLPQGSGNQPQHF. CDR3 DNA: TGTGCTAGTGGTTTGCCCCAGGGGTCGGGCAATCAGCCCCAGCATTTT.

The chain joins TRBV9 to TRBJ2-1; no firm D call. Trimming took off 3 bases at V and 8 bases at J, with 15 bases between the two ends. The CDR3 has 14 amino acids. Germline loops: CDR1 SGDLS, CDR2 YYNGEE. In DNA, the CDR3 is TGTGCCAGCAGCGCTATAGATTATTTCTATGAGCAGTTCTTC. Translated, it gives CASSAIDYFYEQFF.

This chain uses TRBV2 with TRBJ1-2, with 7 bases identical to TRBD1. Losses at the gene ends were 1 base for V and 3 bases for J; bases not matched to a gene: 2. The CDR3 consists of 14 residues. Germline assignment: CDR1 SNHLY and CDR2 FYNNEI. The CDR3 nucleotides read TGTGCCAGCAGTGAAGAGGGGGCATACTATGGCTACACCTTC. Its protein is CASSEEGAYYGYTF. The full variable domain, with the rest looked up from reference TRBV2 and TRBJ1-2, is EPEVTQTPSHQVTQMGQEVILRCVPISNHLYFYWYRQILGQKVEFLVSFYNNEISEKSEIFDDQFSVERPDGSNFTLKIRSTKLEDSAMYFCASSEEGAYYGYTFGSGTRLTVV.

The J gene is TRBJ1-5, the V gene TRBV14; 9 nucleotides match TRBD1. The germline gives CDR1 SGHDN, CDR2 FVKESK. The CDR3 runs to 17 residues. J was trimmed by 1 base and V by 0 bases; bases with no gene match: 4. CDR3 residues: CASSQEGTGFSNQPQHF. CDR3 sequence (DNA): TGTGCCAGCAGCCAAGAGGGGACAGGGTTCAGCAATCAGCCCCAGCATTTT.

The chain couples TRBV3-1 (or the pseudogene TRBV3-2) to TRBJ1-2; 7 bases match TRBD1. This CDR3 contains 15 residues. V dropped 0 bases and J dropped 8; count of bases not matched to a gene: 9. Germline CDR1 and CDR2: LGHDT and YNNKEL (reference sequence). The CDR3 DNA follows: TGTGCCAGCAGCCAAGAAAGTGGGACAGTGGGAGGCTACACCTTC. Translated, it gives CASSQESGTVGGYTF.

This rearrangement joins TRBV2 to TRBJ2-7; TRBD1 agrees at 7 bases. V was pared by 11 bases and J by 0 bases, with 10 bases of the junction left unmatched. CDR3 length equals 14 residues. The germline CDR1 and CDR2 sequences are SNHLY and FYNNEI. The CDR3 sequence: CAGRRGLSSYEQYF. The CDR3 coding sequence is TGTGCCGGTCGTAGGGGGCTTAGCTCCTACGAGCAGTACTTC.

The V call is TRBV19, the J call TRBJ1-1; 7 nucleotides align to TRBD1. Germline assignment: CDR1 LNHDA and CDR2 SQIVND (reference sequence). This CDR3 region has 15 residues. With V trimmed by 6 bases and J by 1 base, 8 bases remained unmatched. This CDR3 is CASSPGQDPNTEAFF. CDR3 DNA sequence: TGTGCCAGTAGCCCAGGACAGGACCCGAACACTGAAGCTTTCTTT.

The gene calls are TRBV18 and TRBJ1-5; D might be TRBD1 (6 bases). The CDR3 runs to 16 residues. Germline V gene lookup returns CDR1 KGHSH and CDR2 LQKENI. Trimming pared 5 bases from V and 3 bases from J, leaving 17 bases between. CDR3 amino acids: CASSGGSLFLNQPQHF. The DNA for the CDR3 is TGTGCCAGCTCAGGGGGCTCTCTTTTCCTCAATCAGCCCCAGCATTTT.

This clone occurred once. The V gene is TRBV3-1 (or the pseudogene TRBV3-2), the J gene TRBJ2-7; TRBD2 matches at 11 bases. With 9 bases clipped from V and 5 bases from J, the junction kept 6 bases outside the gene matches. Germline CDR1 LGHDT, CDR2 YNNKEL (reference sequence). The CDR3 runs 13 residues. The CDR3 DNA follows: TGTGCCAGTATAGCGGGAGGGACCCACGAGCAGTACTTC. Amino acids: CASIAGGTHEQYF.

The rearrangement joins TRBV2 to TRBJ1-5; D is ambiguous. The CDR3 covers 14 residues. V lost 2 bases and J 4 bases, leaving 9 bases between the germline ends. The germline CDR1 and CDR2 sequences are SNHLY and FYNNEI. The CDR3 nucleotides read TGTGCCAGCAGTGAACAACAGCCAAATCAGCCCCAGCATTTT. Its protein is CASSEQQPNQPQHF.

Only a few counts were recorded for this clone. The chain joins TRBV27 to TRBJ2-3; the match to TRBD2 covers 7 bases. The length of the CDR3 is 14 residues. V gave up 5 bases and J gave up 5 bases; unmatched junction bases: 7. The germline gives CDR1 MNHEY, CDR2 SMNVEV (reference sequence). CDR3 coding DNA: TGTGCCAGCAGTCCAAGACTAGCAGGAGATACGCAGTATTTT. Its translation is CASSPRLAGDTQYF.

Note on this clone: Additional DNA sequences in this sample encode the identical CDR3. CDR3 amino acids: CASSLVRENEKLFF. CDR3 sequence (DNA): TGTGCCAGCAGCTTAGTACGGGAGAATGAAAAACTGTTTTTT. The chain recombines TRBV7-9 with TRBJ1-4; D remains ambiguous. The CDR3 spans 14 residues. Germline CDR1 SEHNR, CDR2 FQNEAQ (reference sequence). Trimming took off 1 base at V and 5 bases at J, with 8 bases between the two ends.